Listed here are 21 T cell receptor beta chains from one sample, sequenced in a study of vaccination and CD4 T cells after COVID-19. The sample's treatment: roughly 11-day PBMC culture with coronavirus spike peptide pools or control peptides (ViraFEST assay). During the years 2011-2018, before the COVID-19 pandemic, the unexposed donor's CD4+ T cells were collected. The Oncomine TCR Beta short-read assay sequenced DNA from cultured CD4+ T cells. TCRdb re-called the PCR reads through MiXCR, storing one row per CDR3 protein. The table has 4,000 to 5,000 distinct CDR3 sequences, just under 35% seen once. The antigens these receptors bind are not known. Sequencing used CD4+ T cells from blood, cultured in vitro. All receptors derive from a human donor in good health.

This clonotype has a handful of counts. V gene TRBV27 combines with J gene TRBJ2-7; D may be TRBD2 (6 bases). Trimming left V 4 bases short and J 6 bases short, with 22 bases between. The CDR3 is 16 amino acids. CDR1 is MNHEY and CDR2 is SMNVEV in the germline V gene (reference sequence). The CDR3 nucleotides are TGTGCCAGCAGTTATTCCGGGACCCCATACGGGGGCGAGCAGTACTTC. Encoded protein: CASSYSGTPYGGEQYF.

The chain links TRBV20-1 to TRBJ2-7; 10 nucleotides align to TRBD2. CDR1 DFQATT and CDR2 SNEGSKA come from the germline V gene (reference sequence). The CDR3 totals 14 residues. Trimming at V came to 6 bases and at J to 2 bases, leaving 7 bases not matched to a gene. In DNA form, the CDR3 reads TGCAGTGCCGCAAGGACTAGCGGAACCTACGAGCAGTACTTC. Protein sequence: CSAARTSGTYEQYF.

The chain links TRBV19 to TRBJ1-6; no firm D call. The CDR3 consists of 15 residues. The V gene's germline CDR1 is LNHDA and CDR2 SQIVND (reference sequence). V was trimmed by 3 bases and J by 6 bases, leaving 12 bases between them. CDR3 nucleotides: TGTGCCAGTAGTATTGGCGGGCGGACTAATTCACCCCTCCACTTT. Protein product: CASSIGGRTNSPLHF.

The chain combines TRBV10-2 with TRBJ1-3; the D is unclear. The CDR3 spans 14 residues. V gave up 3 bases and J gave up 1 base, with 7 bases separating them. Germline assignment: CDR1 WSHSY and CDR2 SAAADI. CDR3 DNA: TGCGCCAGCAGTGAAGACGGTTCTGGAAACACCATATATTTT. Its translation: CASSEDGSGNTIYF.

The V gene is TRBV6-1, the J gene TRBJ1-2, with a possible D match to TRBD1 (5 bases). CDR1 and CDR2 from the germline V gene are MNHNS and SASEGT. The CDR3 runs to 13 residues. Between the trimmed V and J ends, which lost 7 bases and 0 bases, there was a span of 9 bases. CDR3 DNA: TGTGCCAGCAAAGGGGCCGCTAACTATGGCTACACCTTC. As protein: CASKGAANYGYTF.

The genes are TRBV7-9 and TRBJ1-1, with a tentative D call TRBD1 (6 bases). Germline-derived CDR1 and CDR2 are SEHNR and FQNEAQ (reference sequence). The CDR3 length is 14 residues. V was trimmed by 0 bases and J by 7 bases, leaving 12 bases between them. The CDR3 nucleotides are TGTGCCAGCAGCTTAGCAGGTGCAGGGGATGAAGCTTTCTTT. Translated: CASSLAGAGDEAFF.

This clonotype is classed as medium-sized. V usage is TRBV6-4 and J usage is TRBJ2-1, with D possibly being TRBD1 or TRBD2 (5 bases each). The CDR3 is 13 residues long. Deletions cut 0 bases from V and 5 bases from J, with 5 bases between. Looked up from germline, CDR1 is MRHNA and CDR2 is SNTAGT. Here the CDR3 reads CASSDSGHNEQFF. In DNA form, the CDR3 reads TGTGCCAGCAGTGACTCGGGACACAATGAGCAGTTCTTC.

The rearrangement joins TRBV15 to TRBJ1-1; D remains ambiguous. CDR3 length: 12 residues. Germline values: CDR1 LNHNV, CDR2 YYDKDF (reference sequence). Trimming pared 4 bases from V and 4 bases from J, leaving 7 bases between. The chain's CDR3 is CATSMRRTEAFF. The CDR3, as DNA: TGTGCCACCAGCATGCGGCGCACTGAAGCTTTCTTT.

V and J are TRBV6-1 and TRBJ1-1, with 8 bases matching TRBD1. CDR1 and CDR2 (germline): MNHNS, SASEGT. The CDR3 runs to 14 residues. The V gene end was trimmed by 11 bases and the J gene end by 0 bases; junction bases not matched to a gene: 8. The DNA of the CDR3 is TGTGCCTTAGACAGGGGAGGGCTGAACACTGAAGCTTTCTTT. This gives the protein CALDRGGLNTEAFF.

The rearrangement links TRBV4-2 to TRBJ2-5; 7 positions match TRBD1. Germline V gives CDR1 LGHNA, CDR2 YNFKEQ. V was clipped by 0 bases and J by 5 bases; unmatched bases: 12. There are 17 residues in the CDR3. CDR3 in amino acids: CASSQDHPSRGYETQYF. In DNA, the CDR3 is TGTGCCAGCAGCCAAGATCATCCCAGCAGGGGGTATGAGACCCAGTACTTC.

The chain couples TRBV14 to TRBJ1-1, with 7 bases that match TRBD1. Germline CDR1 reads SGHDN; CDR2 reads FVKESK. With 6 bases clipped from V and 5 bases from J, the junction kept 6 bases outside the gene matches. This CDR3 region has 13 residues. This CDR3 reads CASRWTGWTEAFF. The CDR3 bases are TGTGCCAGCAGATGGACAGGTTGGACTGAAGCTTTCTTT.

This clonotype is large. The CDR3 sequence is CASSQGGNSPLHF. The CDR3 coding sequence is TGTGCCAGCAGCCAGGGCGGTAATTCACCCCTCCACTTT. V is TRBV6-1 and J is TRBJ1-6; perhaps TRBD1 as D (5 bases). The length of the CDR3 is 13 residues. V lost 6 bases and J 6 bases, leaving 9 bases between the germline ends. In germline, CDR1 is MNHNS, CDR2 SASEGT.

The chain employs TRBV7-2 and TRBJ1-5; 7 bases are shared with TRBD1. CDR1 is SGHTA and CDR2 is FQGNSA in the germline V gene. The V gene end was trimmed by 1 base and the J gene end by 7 bases; junction bases not matched to a gene: 7. There are 15 residues in the CDR3. This CDR3 is CASSLDEGARQPQHF. The CDR3 nucleotides are TGTGCCAGCAGCTTAGATGAGGGGGCAAGGCAGCCCCAGCATTTT.

The J gene is TRBJ1-5, the V gene TRBV27, with TRBD1 matching over 10 bases. CDR1 is MNHEY, CDR2 SMNVEV, per germline (reference sequence). V lost 6 bases, J lost 6 bases, and 11 bases stayed unmatched. This CDR3 is 16 amino acids long. This CDR3 reads CASRKLGTGVSQPQHF. CDR3 coding DNA: TGTGCCAGCAGAAAACTCGGGACAGGGGTTAGTCAGCCCCAGCATTTT.

This chain connects TRBV7-3 to TRBJ1-2, with D unclear. This CDR3 has 13 amino acids. Germline CDR1 reads SGHTA; CDR2 reads FQGTGA. V was pared by 5 bases and J by 8 bases, with 15 bases between. CDR3 protein: CASSRREDSGYTF. For the CDR3, the DNA is TGTGCCAGCAGCCGCCGGGAGGACTCCGGCTACACCTTC.

This clonotype was counted between two and nine times. The rearrangement uses TRBV18 and TRBJ1-1; the D is unclear. There are 13 residues in the CDR3. Per germline, CDR1 KGHSH and CDR2 LQKENI. Trimming left V 0 bases short and J 7 bases short, with 9 bases between. CDR3 DNA: TGTGCCAGCTCACCACCGGGAGATATTGAAGCTTTCTTT. Its protein product is CASSPPGDIEAFF.

This clonotype was counted only a few times. V gene TRBV15 combines with J gene TRBJ1-2, with a weak D call TRBD1 (5 bases). The CDR3 extends over 15 amino acids. Germline V lookup: CDR1 LNHNV, CDR2 YYDKDF (reference sequence). Trimming took off 0 bases at V and 4 bases at J, with 12 bases between the two ends. CDR3 in DNA: TGTGCCACCAGCAGAGAGGGCAGGGAGGGCTATGGCTACACCTTC. This codes for CATSREGREGYGYTF.

The chain carries TRBV6-4 and TRBJ2-1, with TRBD2 as a possible D gene (6 bases). This CDR3 contains 15 residues. The V and J ends lost 4 bases and 4 bases respectively, with 14 bases between them. Germline V gives CDR1 MRHNA, CDR2 SNTAGT. The CDR3 bases are TGTGCCAGCAGTGGGTCAGCGGGCGATTACAATGAGCAGTTCTTC. This gives the protein CASSGSAGDYNEQFF.

The rearrangement uses TRBV30 and TRBJ2-7; 8 nucleotides agree with TRBD1. The CDR3 covers 13 residues. CDR1 GTSNPN and CDR2 SVGIG come from the germline V gene (reference sequence). V lost 4 bases, J lost 9 bases, and 11 bases stayed unmatched. The CDR3 is CAWTPGQVNRQYF. The CDR3 DNA sequence: TGTGCCTGGACTCCGGGACAGGTAAATCGGCAGTACTTC. The complete variable domain, with remaining parts taken from reference TRBV30 and TRBJ2-7, reads SQTIHQWPATLVQPVGSPLSLECTVEGTSNPNLYWYRQAAGRGLQLLFYSVGIGQISSEVPQNLSASRPQDRQFILSSKKLLLSDSGFYLCAWTPGQVNRQYFGPGTRLTVT.

By sample share, this clonotype is large. The chain links TRBV9 to TRBJ1-2; 8 bases fit TRBD1. Per germline, CDR1 SGDLS and CDR2 YYNGEE. The ends lost 4 bases at V and 5 bases at J; junction bases unmatched: 7. CDR3 length: 14 residues. The DNA for the CDR3 is TGTGCCAGCAGCCCGGGACAGGATATATATGGCTACACCTTC. Its translation is CASSPGQDIYGYTF.

This sequence joins TRBV20-1 and TRBJ1-1; possibly TRBD1 for D (6 bases). With 1 base removed from V and 7 bases from J, the gap between germline ends came to 13 bases. Germline CDR1 DFQATT, CDR2 SNEGSKA (reference sequence). CDR3 length equals 13 residues. This CDR3 reads CSARAPDSLEAFF. The DNA of the CDR3 is TGCAGTGCTAGAGCACCGGACAGCCTTGAAGCTTTCTTT.